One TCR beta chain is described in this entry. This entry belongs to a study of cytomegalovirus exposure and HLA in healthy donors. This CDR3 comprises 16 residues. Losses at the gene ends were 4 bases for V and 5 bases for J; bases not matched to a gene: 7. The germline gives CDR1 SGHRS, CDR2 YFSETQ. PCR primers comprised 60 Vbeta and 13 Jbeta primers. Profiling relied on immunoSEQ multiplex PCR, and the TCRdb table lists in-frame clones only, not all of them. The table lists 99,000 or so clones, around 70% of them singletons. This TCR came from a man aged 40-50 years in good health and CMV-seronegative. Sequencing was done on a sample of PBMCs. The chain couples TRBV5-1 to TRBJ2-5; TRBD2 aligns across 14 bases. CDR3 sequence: CASSMGRTSGRETQYF. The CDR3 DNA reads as TGCGCCAGCAGCATGGGAAGGACTAGCGGGAGGGAGACCCAGTACTTC.